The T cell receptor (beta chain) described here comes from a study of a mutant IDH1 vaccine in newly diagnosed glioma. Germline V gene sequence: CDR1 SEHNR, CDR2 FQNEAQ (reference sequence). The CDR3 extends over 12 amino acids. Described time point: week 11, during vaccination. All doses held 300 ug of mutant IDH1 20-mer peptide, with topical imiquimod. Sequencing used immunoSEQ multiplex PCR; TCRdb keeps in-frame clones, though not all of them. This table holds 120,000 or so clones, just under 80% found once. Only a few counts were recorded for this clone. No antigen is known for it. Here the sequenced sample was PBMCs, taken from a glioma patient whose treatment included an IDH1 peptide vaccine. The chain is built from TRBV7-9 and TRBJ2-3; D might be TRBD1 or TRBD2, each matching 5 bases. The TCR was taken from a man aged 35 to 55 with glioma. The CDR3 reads CAIGAQHDTQYF. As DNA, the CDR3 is TGTGCTATCGGGGCGCAGCACGATACGCAGTATTTT.